The 31 T cell receptor beta chains below come from one sample, sequenced in a study of identical twins. In TCRdb, the 5' RACE reads were re-called with MiXCR into one record per CDR3 protein. The repertoire has 430,000 or so distinct CDR3 sequences, approximately 25% of them found once; the top ten carry about 2.9%. The sample was also reused in another study, on T cells expressing NK-cell markers.

What was sequenced was CD4+ T cells sorted from blood. The receptor source for this set is a woman between 18 and 29 years old in good health.

This clonotype turned up a few times. This sequence joins TRBV7-2 and TRBJ2-7; D is uncertain. This CDR3 is built from 13 residues. V lost 2 bases and J 0 bases, leaving 5 bases between the germline ends. Germline V gene data show CDR1 as SGHTA and CDR2 as FQGNSA. CDR3 coding DNA: TGTGCCAGCAGCTTATGGCGCTCCTACGAGCAGTACTTC. Protein product: CASSLWRSYEQYF.

The chain couples TRBV5-6 to TRBJ2-3; the match to TRBD2 covers 9 bases. The CDR3 loop spans 16 amino acids. J lost 2 bases, V lost 1 base, and 5 bases had no gene match. Looked up from germline, CDR1 is SGHDT and CDR2 is YYEEEE. This CDR3 reads CASSLLAGAFTDTQYF. CDR3 bases: TGTGCCAGCAGCTTGTTAGCGGGGGCCTTCACAGATACGCAGTATTTT.

The chain couples TRBV20-1 to TRBJ2-1; 11 bases are shared with TRBD2. In germline, CDR1 is DFQATT, CDR2 SNEGSKA (reference sequence). V lost 6 bases and J lost 5; bases outside the gene matches: 6. The CDR3 spans 14 residues. Here the CDR3 reads CSAVGTSGNNEQFF. The DNA for the CDR3 is TGCAGTGCGGTGGGGACTAGCGGTAACAATGAGCAGTTCTTC.

This clonotype was observed a handful of times. The chain has TRBV6-1 and TRBJ2-7, with D tentatively TRBD2 (5 bases). V was pared by 7 bases and J by 5 bases, with 18 bases between. Germline lookup yields CDR1 MNHNS and CDR2 SASEGT. This CDR3 contains 14 residues. CDR3 sequence reads: CASKWASRSHEQYF. The CDR3 bases are TGTGCCAGCAAATGGGCTAGCCGGTCCCACGAGCAGTACTTC.

A few counts support this clonotype. V usage is TRBV20-1 and J usage is TRBJ2-1; 11 bases map to TRBD2. CDR1 and CDR2 (germline): DFQATT, SNEGSKA (reference sequence). This CDR3 spans 17 amino acids. V lost 6 bases, J lost 0 bases, and 10 bases stayed unmatched. In nucleotides, the CDR3 is TGCAGTGCCTACCGACTAGCGGGGATTAGCTCCTACAATGAGCAGTTCTTC. It codes for CSAYRLAGISSYNEQFF.

This clonotype has more than one count but fewer than ten. The CDR3 DNA is TGTGCCAGCAGCTGGGGGACAGCAAACTACGAGCAGTACTTC. Residues: CASSWGTANYEQYF. The chain recombines TRBV11-2 with TRBJ2-7, with 7 bases aligning to TRBD1. The germline gives CDR1 SGHAT, CDR2 FQNNGV. V lost 4 bases and J lost 3; bases outside the gene matches: 6. This CDR3 has 14 amino acids.

This clonotype appeared a few times. This chain joins TRBV2 and TRBJ2-3, with a tentative D call TRBD2 (5 bases). The V gene lost 2 bases and the J gene lost 5 bases, with 11 bases spanning the gap. Germline V gene sequence: CDR1 SNHLY, CDR2 FYNNEI. The CDR3 contains 14 residues. Here the CDR3 DNA reads TGTGCCAGCAGTGAAACGCTAGCAGTAGATACGCAGTATTTT. Translating gives CASSETLAVDTQYF.

V and J are TRBV6-2 or TRBV6-3 and TRBJ2-1, with TRBD2 matching over 8 bases. The CDR3 length is 18 residues. Germline lookup yields CDR1 MNHEY and CDR2 SVGEGT. The J segment lost 6 bases and the V segment lost 2 bases, leaving 15 bases of the junction unmatched. The CDR3 region is CASSYDRPRSGRVNEQFF. Written as DNA, the CDR3 is TGTGCCAGCAGTTACGACAGGCCCAGGAGCGGGAGAGTCAATGAGCAGTTCTTC.

A few counts support this clonotype. The rearrangement joins TRBV5-1 to TRBJ2-1; tentative D call: TRBD1 (6 bases). The CDR3 length is 15 residues. The ends were cut back, 4 bases at V and 9 bases at J, with 20 bases in the middle. Germline V gene data show CDR1 as SGHRS and CDR2 as YFSETQ. Here the CDR3 DNA reads TGCGCCAGCAGCACCCACAGGGAGAGGGTTGGTGAGCAGTTCTTC. Translating gives CASSTHRERVGEQFF.

The J gene is TRBJ1-1, the V gene TRBV10-3, with 10 bases fitting TRBD1. Looked up from germline, CDR1 is ENHRY and CDR2 is SYGVKD. CDR3 length: 15 amino acids. The V and J ends lost 10 bases and 4 bases, in that order; junction bases with no gene match: 12. The CDR3 here is CASLKTGTGVTEAFF. CDR3 nucleotide sequence: TGTGCCAGCCTCAAAACCGGGACAGGGGTCACTGAAGCTTTCTTT.

This clonotype has a single count. The gene calls are TRBV10-3 and TRBJ2-3; TRBD2 agrees at 11 bases. The length of the CDR3 is 15 residues. CDR1 and CDR2 from the germline V gene are ENHRY and SYGVKD. J was trimmed by 2 bases and V by 6 bases; bases with no gene match: 4. The CDR3 nucleotides read TGTGCCATCAGGTCACTAGCGGGGGACACAGATACGCAGTATTTT. Translating gives CAIRSLAGDTDTQYF.

The chain has TRBV2 and TRBJ2-2; the match to TRBD2 covers 9 bases. The CDR3 contains 17 residues. Germline V gene lookup returns CDR1 SNHLY and CDR2 FYNNEI. Losses at the gene ends were 5 bases for V and 3 bases for J; bases not matched to a gene: 10. DNA for the CDR3: TGTGCCAGCAGTCCTCCCCGGCTAGCGGGGTACACCGGGGAGCTGTTTTTT. It translates to CASSPPRLAGYTGELFF.

The rearrangement links TRBV20-1 to TRBJ2-5; D unclear. The CDR3 totals 13 residues. The V end lost 5 bases, the J end lost 0 bases, and 10 bases lay between the germline ends. In germline, CDR1 is DFQATT, CDR2 SNEGSKA (reference sequence). Here the CDR3 DNA reads TGCAGTGCTCCTGACCCCAACCAAGAGACCCAGTACTTC. Encoded protein: CSAPDPNQETQYF.

The rearrangement uses TRBV20-1 and TRBJ2-2; D possibly corresponds to TRBD1 (6 bases). With 6 bases removed from V and 7 bases from J, the gap between germline ends came to 12 bases. The CDR3 loop spans 12 amino acids. Germline CDR1 DFQATT, CDR2 SNEGSKA (reference sequence). CDR3 bases: TGCAGTGCCAGATACAGGGTCGGGGAGCTGTTTTTT. Its protein is CSARYRVGELFF.

This chain connects TRBV20-1 to TRBJ1-6; TRBD1 matches 11 bases. This CDR3 is built from 15 residues. Per the germline V gene, CDR1 is DFQATT and CDR2 is SNEGSKA (reference sequence). V lost 3 bases to trimming and J lost 10 bases; unmatched junction nucleotides: 8. The CDR3, as DNA: TGCAGTGCTAGGCCACCGGGACAGGGGGGATCACCCCTCCACTTT. Residues: CSARPPGQGGSPLHF.

This clonotype was counted only a few times. The J gene is TRBJ1-2, the V gene TRBV29-1, with a possible D match to TRBD1 (5 bases). This CDR3 has 11 residues. Trimming pared 3 bases from V and 6 bases from J, leaving 8 bases between. Germline V gene sequence: CDR1 SQVTM, CDR2 ANQGSEA. The CDR3 loop reads CSVEAGHGYTF. CDR3 coding DNA: TGCAGCGTTGAGGCAGGGCATGGCTACACCTTC.

The chain recombines TRBV28 with TRBJ1-2; 7 bases map to TRBD1. The length of the CDR3 is 15 residues. With 1 base clipped from V and 6 bases from J, the junction kept 8 bases outside the gene matches. The V gene's germline CDR1 is MDHEN and CDR2 SYDVKM. The CDR3 region is CASSLSTGRAHGYTF. The CDR3 nucleotides are TGTGCCAGCAGTTTATCGACAGGGCGAGCCCATGGCTACACCTTC.

The rearrangement links TRBV9 to TRBJ2-3; weak D call: TRBD2 (6 bases). Trimming took 3 bases from V and 5 from J, leaving 13 bases between them. The germline gives CDR1 SGDLS, CDR2 YYNGEE. The CDR3 is 14 amino acids. CDR3 residues: CASSERGEEDTQYF. As DNA, the CDR3 is TGTGCCAGCAGCGAACGCGGGGAGGAAGATACGCAGTATTTT.

The chain is built from TRBV9 and TRBJ1-1; no clear D gene. The CDR3 has 14 amino acids. Trimming removed 5 bases at V and 1 base at J, with 12 bases between. CDR1 SGDLS and CDR2 YYNGEE come from the germline V gene. The CDR3 nucleotides are TGTGCCAGCAGACCCGGAGAGTCGAACACTGAAGCTTTCTTT. This encodes CASRPGESNTEAFF.

V and J are TRBV5-6 and TRBJ2-5; D is uncertain. The V end lost 4 bases, the J end lost 4 bases, and 20 bases lay between the germline ends. The CDR3 length is 16 residues. Germline V gene lookup returns CDR1 SGHDT and CDR2 YYEEEE. Here the CDR3 DNA reads TGTGCCAGCAGCCCGGAACCTACCGGACCCTTAGAGACCCAGTACTTC. Translated, it gives CASSPEPTGPLETQYF.

This clonotype was detected only a few times. The rearrangement links TRBV20-1 to TRBJ2-7; 10 bases are shared with TRBD2. Germline CDR1 DFQATT, CDR2 SNEGSKA (reference sequence). The CDR3 extends over 14 amino acids. J gave up 2 bases and V 2 bases, and 3 bases lay outside the gene matches. The CDR3 sequence: CSARLAGVAYEQYF. The CDR3, as DNA: TGCAGTGCTAGACTAGCGGGAGTAGCCTACGAGCAGTACTTC.

This clonotype was observed many times. V is TRBV20-1 and J is TRBJ2-3, with D perhaps matching TRBD1 (5 bases). Trimming pared 5 bases from V and 6 bases from J, leaving 9 bases between. The CDR3 totals 11 residues. In germline, CDR1 is DFQATT, CDR2 SNEGSKA (reference sequence). CDR3 sequence reads: CSAPRGDTQYF. The CDR3 DNA follows: TGCAGTGCTCCAAGGGGTGATACGCAGTATTTT.

This chain connects TRBV3-1 to TRBJ1-2; TRBD1 matches 8 bases. Germline V lookup: CDR1 LGHDT, CDR2 YNNKEL (reference sequence). V dropped 8 bases and J dropped 3; count of bases not matched to a gene: 2. CDR3 length: 12 residues. In nucleotides, the CDR3 is TGTGCCAGCCTGGACAGGGACTATGGCTACACCTTC. It translates to CASLDRDYGYTF. Based on the CDR3 plus reference TRBV3-1 and TRBJ1-2, the full variable domain is DTAVSQTPKYLVTQMGNDKSIKCEQNLGHDTMYWYKQDSKKFLKIMFSYNNKELIINETVPNRFSPKSPDKAHLNLHINSLELGDSAVYFCASLDRDYGYTFGSGTRLTVV.

This chain connects TRBV12-3 or TRBV12-4 to TRBJ2-7; TRBD2 agrees at 7 bases. This CDR3 has 16 amino acids. V shed 0 bases and J 0 bases; nucleotides not matched to a gene: 5. The CDR3 reads CASSLAISGVSYEQYF. CDR3 DNA: TGTGCCAGCAGTTTAGCGATCAGCGGGGTCTCCTACGAGCAGTACTTC.

V usage is TRBV4-1 and J usage is TRBJ2-3; either TRBD1 or TRBD2 may supply D (6 bases each). The germline V and J ends were trimmed by 4 bases and 1 base, with 15 bases remaining between them. CDR3 length: 16 amino acids. Germline lookup yields CDR1 MGHRA and CDR2 YSYEKL. CDR3 DNA sequence: TGCGCCAGCAGCCCAACACGTAGGGGGGGCACAGATACGCAGTATTTT. It is translated as CASSPTRRGGTDTQYF.

This chain links TRBV7-9 with TRBJ2-5; 7 positions agree with TRBD2. CDR3 length: 15 amino acids. The germline gives CDR1 SEHNR, CDR2 FQNEAQ (reference sequence). The junction had 5 bases not matched to a gene; V was cut back by 0 bases and J by 4 bases. CDR3 protein: CASSLAKASGETQYF. CDR3 in DNA: TGTGCCAGCAGCTTAGCGAAAGCTAGCGGAGAGACCCAGTACTTC.

Only a few counts were recorded for this clonotype. J is TRBJ1-3 and V is TRBV9; no reliable D call. CDR1 and CDR2 from the germline V gene are SGDLS and YYNGEE. CDR3 length equals 14 residues. The germline V and J ends were trimmed by 4 bases and 4 bases, with 12 bases remaining between them. CDR3 residues: CASSQGIGGNTIYF. The CDR3 DNA is TGTGCCAGCAGCCAAGGAATCGGAGGAAACACCATATATTTT.

V gene TRBV6-5 combines with J gene TRBJ2-1; weak D call: TRBD2 (6 bases). V lost 6 bases and J lost 6, with 15 bases in between. This CDR3 has 14 amino acids. Per the germline V gene, CDR1 is MNHEY and CDR2 is SVGAGI. CDR3 residues: CASSYGGIVNEQFF. CDR3 nucleotide sequence: TGTGCCAGCAGCTACGGGGGTATTGTCAATGAGCAGTTCTTC.

The rearrangement joins TRBV12-3 or TRBV12-4 to TRBJ1-2, with D possibly TRBD1 on 5 matching bases. V dropped 6 bases and J dropped 7 bases, with 15 bases sitting between them. This CDR3 is built from 13 residues. CDR3 loop: CASRPGGVSGYTF. The CDR3 DNA follows: TGTGCCAGCAGACCGGGGGGGGTCAGTGGCTACACCTTC.

The J gene is TRBJ1-1, the V gene TRBV30; D is possibly TRBD1 (6 bases). The germline V gene has CDR1 GTSNPN and CDR2 SVGIG (reference sequence). This CDR3 contains 13 residues. Trimming stripped 2 bases from V and 5 bases from J, with 12 bases between. The CDR3 loop is CAWSSTQGTEAFF. CDR3 DNA: TGTGCCTGGAGTTCGACCCAGGGGACTGAAGCTTTCTTT.

The chain links TRBV5-1 to TRBJ2-6; the D gene is possibly TRBD2 (6 bases). Trimming removed 5 bases from V and 3 bases from J, with 12 bases in between. The V gene's germline CDR1 is SGHRS and CDR2 YFSETQ. This CDR3 comprises 15 residues. CDR3 in DNA: TGCGCCAGCAGGGGGGGTGCTATTGGGGCCAACGTCCTGACTTTC. Translation: CASRGGAIGANVLTF.